This note documents a single T cell receptor (beta chain) sequence. The target antigen is unknown. This sample stems from a study of cytomegalovirus exposure and HLA in healthy donors. Study results and caveats: Within the data, a cluster of highly shared sequence variants was likely a sequencing artifact.

The J segment lost 7 bases and the V segment lost 0 bases, leaving 7 bases of the junction unmatched. This CDR3 has 17 residues. CDR1 SGHRS and CDR2 YFSETQ come from the germline V gene. Donors consisted of healthy bone marrow donors. The primer mix had 60 Vbeta and 13 Jbeta primers. Per the study methods: Unique TCR beta chains totaled about 78 million in a later count, with roughly 11 million of them shared. Some clones are missing from TCRdb's copy, which holds only in-frame ones; the method was immunoSEQ multiplex PCR. V and J calls and clone size are those listed in that table; D and trimming were worked out from the DNA. The sample records around 150,000 clones, approximately 72% being singletons.

The TCR sequence derives from a man over 45 in good health and CMV-seronegative. The chain employs TRBV5-1 and TRBJ2-1, with TRBD2 matching 13 bases. Sequencing was performed on PBMCs. CDR3 DNA sequence: TGCGCCAGCAGCTTGGAGAGACTAGCGGGGGGCGGGAATGAGCAGTTCTTC. Amino acid sequence: CASSLERLAGGGNEQFF.